Listed below are T cell receptor beta chains from one sample, sequenced in a study of T cells in Graves' hyperthyroidism and ophthalmopathy. In TCRdb, the multiplex PCR reads were re-called with MiXCR into one record per CDR3 protein. The table lists approximately 520,000 distinct CDR3 sequences, more than 20% of them singletons, with around 27% in the top ten. Sample: blood. The receptors originated from a man aged 18-30 years with Graves' hyperthyroidism. CDR3s include the opening cysteine and the closing phenylalanine or tryptophan. The order of the fields is CDR3 protein, CDR3 DNA, clone size, V gene, D gene, J gene. The D gene is left open where the match is weak. A clone size is listed for some rows: how often the clone was seen (once, few, many), or a class if it is expanded.

CASASRHTEQETQYF	TGTGCCAGCGCAAGCCGACATACCGAACAAGAGACCCAGTACTTC	many	TRBV12-3/TRBV12-4	-	TRBJ2-5
CASSKRLAGTDTQYF	TGTGCCAGCAGCAAAAGACTAGCGGGGACAGATACGCAGTATTTT	-	TRBV28	TRBD2	TRBJ2-3
CASSLFGNYGYTF	TGCGCCAGCAGCTTGTTTGGTAACTATGGCTACACCTTC	many	TRBV5-1	-	TRBJ1-2
CASSLLAGLTGELFF	TGTGCCAGCAGCCTACTAGCGGGGCTGACCGGGGAGCTGTTTTTT	many	TRBV6-1	TRBD2	TRBJ2-2
CASGLSGSNQPQHF	TGTGCTAGTGGTTTGTCCGGCAGCAATCAGCCCCAGCATTTT	-	TRBV12-5	-	TRBJ1-5
CAIPRSGGIRTGELFF	TGTGCCATTCCCCGGAGCGGGGGGATAAGGACCGGGGAGCTGTTTTTT	-	TRBV11-2	TRBD2	TRBJ2-2
CASSPPDQETQYF	TGTGCCAGCTCCCCCCCCGACCAAGAGACCCAGTACTTC	many	TRBV11-1	-	TRBJ2-5
CASSAKFAGELFF	TGTGCCAGCAGTGCCAAATTTGCCGGGGAGCTGTTTTTT	many	TRBV27	-	TRBJ2-2
CASSVYSGPPTYEQYF	TGTGCCAGCAGTGTATACTCCGGTCCCCCAACCTACGAGCAGTACTTC	many	TRBV6-1	-	TRBJ2-7
CASSFTRGRKRDTEAFF	TGTGCCAGCAGTTTTACAAGGGGAAGGAAAAGGGACACTGAAGCTTTCTTT	many	TRBV28	-	TRBJ1-1
CASSERGPEPVAF	TGTGCCAGCAGCGAGAGGGGACCCGAACCCGTGGCTTTT	once	TRBV9	-	TRBJ2-2
CASSSTGSGYGYTF	TGTGCCAGCAGTTCTACAGGGTCTGGATATGGCTACACCTTC	many	TRBV6-2/TRBV6-3	-	TRBJ1-2
CATSDRFRETQYF	TGTGCCACCAGTGATCGCTTTCGGGAGACCCAGTACTTC	-	TRBV24-1	-	TRBJ2-5